The rows below give T cell receptor beta chains drawn from one sample of a study of radiotherapy plus CTLA-4 blockade in lung cancer. TCRdb keeps only in-frame clones here, not all; method: immunoSEQ multiplex PCR. Counted here are roughly 35,000 clones, around 74% occurring once; the ten biggest clones make up roughly 13%. Sequences were derived from peripheral blood, sampled from a patient treated with radiotherapy plus ipilimumab. Receptor source: a human donor with non-small cell lung cancer that progressed on radiotherapy plus ipilimumab. Each CDR3 is given with its conserved first and last residue. The order of the fields is D gene, J gene, V gene, CDR3 protein. A D gene is named only where the DNA matches it firmly.

D gene: NA
J gene: TRBJ1-5
V gene: TRBV28
CDR3 protein: CASSFSGGSNQPQHF

D gene: TRBD1
J gene: TRBJ1-2
V gene: TRBV28
CDR3 protein: CASSRTGGSLGYTF

D gene: NA
J gene: TRBJ1-5
V gene: TRBV10-1
CDR3 protein: CASSAAGNYSNQPQHF

D gene: NA
J gene: TRBJ2-6
V gene: TRBV28
CDR3 protein: CASSLGLPDVLTF

D gene: NA
J gene: TRBJ2-3
V gene: TRBV10-3
CDR3 protein: CAISDWTTHSSTDTQYF

D gene: NA
J gene: TRBJ1-1
V gene: TRBV15
CDR3 protein: CATSRDKGPNTEAFF

D gene: NA
J gene: TRBJ1-2
V gene: TRBV5-6
CDR3 protein: CASSFIQDWYGYTF

D gene: TRBD1
J gene: TRBJ2-7
V gene: TRBV7-2
CDR3 protein: CASSSDRGYEQYF

D gene: NA
J gene: TRBJ2-1
V gene: TRBV10-3
CDR3 protein: CAISRGGNEQFF

D gene: NA
J gene: TRBJ1-1
V gene: TRBV7-3
CDR3 protein: CASSRDWNTEAFF

D gene: NA
J gene: TRBJ2-6
V gene: TRBV7-2
CDR3 protein: CASSLAGGSGANVLTF

D gene: TRBD1
J gene: TRBJ2-2
V gene: TRBV6-1
CDR3 protein: CASSAVPDRSDTGELFF

D gene: NA
J gene: TRBJ2-1
V gene: TRBV10-2
CDR3 protein: CASSSGAYNEQFF

D gene: NA
J gene: TRBJ2-7
V gene: TRBV7-6
CDR3 protein: CASTPKAGDEQYF

D gene: NA
J gene: TRBJ2-7
V gene: TRBV7-9
CDR3 protein: CASSLPFDEQYF

D gene: NA
J gene: TRBJ1-5
V gene: TRBV28
CDR3 protein: CASSLLNQPQHF

D gene: NA
J gene: TRBJ1-1
V gene: TRBV9
CDR3 protein: CASSPRMSANTEAFF

D gene: NA
J gene: TRBJ2-7
V gene: TRBV11-2
CDR3 protein: CASSLEGASLYEQYF

D gene: NA
J gene: TRBJ2-7
V gene: TRBV6-5
CDR3 protein: CASSYSGLLGEQYF

D gene: TRBD1
J gene: TRBJ2-7
V gene: TRBV5-1
CDR3 protein: CASSSGTGGYEQYF

D gene: TRBD1
J gene: TRBJ2-7
V gene: TRBV4-1
CDR3 protein: CASSQEMGQGSYEQYF

D gene: TRBD2
J gene: TRBJ2-7
V gene: TRBV5-1
CDR3 protein: CASSLDPAGGPGEQYF

D gene: NA
J gene: TRBJ1-4
V gene: TRBV28
CDR3 protein: CASSSTGTPNEKLFF

D gene: NA
J gene: TRBJ1-1
V gene: TRBV7-2
CDR3 protein: CASSRVGSVGGTEAFF

D gene: NA
J gene: TRBJ1-1
V gene: TRBV28
CDR3 protein: CASSPMGYGEAFF

D gene: NA
J gene: TRBJ1-2
V gene: TRBV19
CDR3 protein: CASTRLEGHGYTF

D gene: TRBD2
J gene: TRBJ2-3
V gene: TRBV6-5
CDR3 protein: CASRRRLAGDDTQYF

D gene: TRBD1
J gene: TRBJ1-1
V gene: TRBV6-1
CDR3 protein: CASSWDRKNTEAFF

D gene: NA
J gene: TRBJ1-1
V gene: TRBV15
CDR3 protein: CATSRDRGARNTEAFF

D gene: TRBD2
J gene: TRBJ2-1
V gene: TRBV4-2
CDR3 protein: CASSQVLAWDNEQFF

D gene: NA
J gene: TRBJ1-2
V gene: TRBV4-1
CDR3 protein: CASSQAWDTYYGYTF

D gene: NA
J gene: TRBJ1-5
V gene: TRBV2
CDR3 protein: CASSEGARTGHQPQHF

D gene: NA
J gene: TRBJ2-3
V gene: TRBV5-1
CDR3 protein: CASSPSGLLGGQYF

D gene: TRBD1
J gene: TRBJ1-2
V gene: TRBV7-9
CDR3 protein: CASSLGTADGYTF

D gene: NA
J gene: TRBJ2-2
V gene: TRBV4-1
CDR3 protein: CATPGGGSANTGELFF

D gene: TRBD2
J gene: TRBJ2-7
V gene: TRBV5-1
CDR3 protein: CASSFTSGRVGEQYF

D gene: NA
J gene: TRBJ2-7
V gene: TRBV4-3
CDR3 protein: CASTPGDLTNEQYF

D gene: TRBD2
J gene: TRBJ2-7
V gene: TRBV28
CDR3 protein: CASSTIAGSYEQYF

D gene: NA
J gene: TRBJ1-1
V gene: TRBV27
CDR3 protein: CASSSWTENTEAFF

D gene: NA
J gene: TRBJ1-2
V gene: TRBV4-2
CDR3 protein: CASSPSTGAGADYGYTF

D gene: NA
J gene: TRBJ1-5
V gene: TRBV28
CDR3 protein: CASSFSDQPQHF

D gene: NA
J gene: TRBJ1-1
V gene: TRBV28
CDR3 protein: CASSLARPRLAFF

D gene: NA
J gene: TRBJ2-1
V gene: TRBV10-3
CDR3 protein: CAISEEGGSYNEQFF

D gene: NA
J gene: TRBJ2-1
V gene: TRBV7-3
CDR3 protein: CASSLGDPAYNEQFF

D gene: TRBD2
J gene: TRBJ2-1
V gene: TRBV6-5
CDR3 protein: CASAASGSVYNEQFF

D gene: NA
J gene: TRBJ1-5
V gene: TRBV30
CDR3 protein: CAWSVKGGWGNQPQHF

D gene: NA
J gene: TRBJ2-3
V gene: TRBV29-1
CDR3 protein: CSVETGRGRTDTQYF